Sequencing of this T cell receptor beta chain was carried out in a study of control samples from healthy donors and cancer patients. Data came from immunoSEQ multiplex PCR; TCRdb stores just in-frame clones and leaves some out. The repertoire holds 150,000 to 200,000 clones, around 90% seen once, with around 12% in the top ten. This CDR3 has 13 amino acids. V lost 8 bases and J 1 base, leaving 11 bases between the germline ends. The chain combines TRBV12-3 or TRBV12-4 with TRBJ1-1; D is unclear. This sequence was found in a man aged 25 to 40 in good health. Material for sequencing was blood. The CDR3 is CASHRTANTEAFF. The CDR3 DNA is TGTGCCAGCCACCGTACCGCGAACACTGAAGCTTTCTTT.